The 27 T cell receptor beta chains below were found in one sample sequenced in a study of blood T cell repertoires in COVID-19. Clones were read by immunoSEQ multiplex PCR, and TCRdb kept only the in-frame ones, dropping some. This table holds just over 95,000 clones, about 86% found once. Material: peripheral blood. All receptors derive from a human donor in a cohort sampled during active COVID-19.

The rearrangement joins TRBV18 to TRBJ2-1, with D perhaps TRBD2 (7 bases). V was clipped by 5 bases and J by 1 base, with 9 bases between them. CDR1 is KGHSH and CDR2 is LQKENI in the germline V gene. The CDR3 spans 14 residues. In DNA, the CDR3 is TGTGCCAGCTCAAGGGGGGGTTCCTACAATGAGCAGTTCTTC. Its translation is CASSRGGSYNEQFF. The variable domain in full, with the rest retrieved from reference TRBV18 and TRBJ2-1, is NAGVMQNPRHLVRRRGQEARLRCSPMKGHSHVYWYRQLPEEGLKFMVYLQKENIIDESGMPKERFSAEFPKEGPSILRIQQVVRGDSAAYFCASSRGGSYNEQFFGPGTRLTVL.

The chain joins TRBV10-2 to TRBJ1-2, with 8 nucleotides matching TRBD1. The CDR3 length is 16 residues. The germline V gene has CDR1 WSHSY and CDR2 SAAADI. Unmatched junction bases numbered 11, after V lost 4 bases and J lost 4 bases. CDR3 sequence reads: CASSGPLTGGGYGYTF. CDR3 sequence (DNA): TGCGCCAGCAGTGGGCCCCTTACAGGGGGTGGCTATGGCTACACCTTC.

This chain uses TRBV2 with TRBJ1-2; D call uncertain. This CDR3 contains 11 residues. Germline V gene lookup returns CDR1 SNHLY and CDR2 FYNNEI. Trimming cost V 6 bases and J 5 bases, with 7 bases left between them. CDR3: CASSLYYGYTF. The DNA for the CDR3 is TGTGCCAGCAGCCTCTATTATGGCTACACCTTC.

This clone turned up a few times. The chain is built from TRBV2 and TRBJ2-2; D remains ambiguous. V lost 0 bases and J lost 6, with 5 bases in between. Germline CDR1 is SNHLY and CDR2 is FYNNEI. The CDR3 has 13 residues. The CDR3 DNA reads as TGTGCCAGCAGTGAAGCGAGGCCCGGGGAGCTGTTTTTT. Protein sequence: CASSEARPGELFF.

This clone was recorded once. The chain carries TRBV29-1 and TRBJ2-1; TRBD1 is a possible D gene (5 bases). Trimming left V 4 bases short and J 6 bases short, with 7 bases between. CDR1 is SQVTM, CDR2 ANQGSEA, per germline. The CDR3 is 11 amino acids. Here the CDR3 DNA reads TGCAGCGTTGGGGGCGGCAATGAGCAGTTCTTC. Protein: CSVGGGNEQFF.

In this sample, this clone turned up once. V gene TRBV27 combines with J gene TRBJ2-5; TRBD2 is a possible D gene (6 bases). CDR1 and CDR2 (germline): MNHEY, SMNVEV (reference sequence). Trimming removed 2 bases at V and 5 bases at J, with 18 bases between. The CDR3 contains 16 residues. The CDR3 region has the DNA TGTGCCAGCAGTTTACGGGGGAGCGGTGCTTTCGAGACCCAGTACTTC. Translation: CASSLRGSGAFETQYF.

The rearrangement uses TRBV10-2 and TRBJ1-2; D may be TRBD1 (5 bases). Per germline, CDR1 WSHSY and CDR2 SAAADI. Trimming shortened V by 6 bases and J by 5 bases, and 13 bases separated the two germline ends. This CDR3 is 13 amino acids long. CDR3 coding DNA: TGCGCCAGCAGGGGGGGGGTAAAGTATGGCTACACCTTC. It specifies CASRGGVKYGYTF.

A note on this clone: One end of the junction fails to match germline, which may point to a read error. The same CDR3 arises from other DNA sequences in this sample as well. The chain has TRBV10-2 and TRBJ2-3, with D perhaps TRBD2 (6 bases). Germline CDR1 is WSHSY and CDR2 is SAAADI. The CDR3 length is 15 residues. The CDR3: CASRESPTSTDTQYF. CDR3 nucleotides: TGCGCCAGCAGAGAGAGTCCCACTAGCACTGATACGCAGTATTTT.

This chain uses TRBV27 with TRBJ2-7; D not resolved. Trimming cost V 1 base and J 2 bases, with 6 bases left between them. Germline V lookup: CDR1 MNHEY, CDR2 SMNVEV (reference sequence). The CDR3 has 13 residues. The CDR3 sequence: CASSLFAAYEQYF. The DNA for the CDR3 is TGTGCCAGCAGTTTATTTGCAGCCTACGAGCAGTACTTC.

The CDR3 protein is CASSPTGQGAGGYTF. DNA for the CDR3: TGTGCCAGCAGCCCCACGGGACAGGGGGCAGGAGGCTACACCTTC. The genes are TRBV28 and TRBJ1-2, with TRBD1 identical over 12 bases. The germline CDR1 and CDR2 sequences are MDHEN and SYDVKM. The CDR3 length is 15 residues. Trimming removed 6 bases from V and 8 bases from J; junction bases left unmatched: 10.

The chain joins TRBV19 to TRBJ1-5; TRBD1 matches at 11 bases. Germline CDR1 and CDR2: LNHDA and SQIVND (reference sequence). CDR3 length equals 16 residues. The ends lost 6 bases at V and 7 bases at J; junction bases unmatched: 11. Here the CDR3 reads CASSNLGTGGRQPQHF. The CDR3, as DNA: TGTGCCAGTAGCAATCTCGGGACAGGGGGTAGGCAGCCCCAGCATTTT.

This clone was recorded a few times. V and J are TRBV6-1 and TRBJ1-6, with D tentatively TRBD1 (6 bases). The CDR3 spans 15 residues. Germline lookup yields CDR1 MNHNS and CDR2 SASEGT. Trimming took 2 bases from V and 11 from J, leaving 16 bases between them. In DNA, the CDR3 is TGTGCCAGCAGTGAACCGCGGCAGGGGTGGACACCCCTCCACTTT. Protein: CASSEPRQGWTPLHF.

This chain connects TRBV21-1 to TRBJ1-2; TRBD1 is the table's D call, not checked against the DNA. TRBV21-1 is an annotated pseudogene. This CDR3 is built from 15 residues. This chain's CDR3 is CASSNPGQGGYGYTF. In nucleotides, the CDR3 is TGTGCCAGCAGCAACCCCGGACAGGGGGGCTATGGCTACACCTTC.

This chain joins TRBV27 and TRBJ1-1, with D possibly TRBD1 on 6 matching bases. The CDR3 extends over 13 amino acids. CDR1 MNHEY and CDR2 SMNVEV come from the germline V gene (reference sequence). Trimming removed 5 bases at V and 4 bases at J, with 11 bases between. The DNA for the CDR3 is TGTGCCAGCAGTCGCAGGGGCCCCACTGAAGCTTTCTTT. Translating gives CASSRRGPTEAFF.

J is TRBJ2-1 and V is TRBV2; 7 bases agree with TRBD1. The ends lost 2 bases at V and 1 base at J; junction bases unmatched: 5. The CDR3 loop spans 16 amino acids. Germline V gene data show CDR1 as SNHLY and CDR2 as FYNNEI. The CDR3 loop is CASSESRQGSYNEQFF. CDR3 nucleotide sequence: TGTGCCAGCAGTGAAAGCCGACAGGGTTCCTACAATGAGCAGTTCTTC.

This sequence joins TRBV25-1 and TRBJ1-2, with 7 bases aligning to TRBD1. After removal of 8 bases from V and 2 bases from J, the junction contained 11 bases not matched to a gene. CDR1 is MGHDK and CDR2 is SYGVNS in the germline V gene. The CDR3 totals 15 residues. CDR3 in DNA: TGTGCCAGCGGGGGAAGAGGGACAGACAACTATGGCTACACCTTC. Translated, it gives CASGGRGTDNYGYTF.

J is TRBJ1-2 and V is TRBV9; D is uncertain. Trimming removed 0 bases at V and 2 bases at J, with 8 bases between. Germline-derived CDR1 and CDR2 are SGDLS and YYNGEE. The CDR3 is 14 residues long. The CDR3 loop reads CASSVGGSNYGYTF. The CDR3 DNA reads TGTGCCAGCAGCGTAGGAGGGTCCAACTATGGCTACACCTTC. The variable domain in full, with the rest retrieved from reference TRBV9 and TRBJ1-2, is DSGVTQTPKHLITATGQRVTLRCSPRSGDLSVYWYQQSLDQGLQFLIQYYNGEERAKGNILERFSAQQFPDLHSELNLSSLELGDSALYFCASSVGGSNYGYTFGSGTRLTVV.

CDR3 nucleotides: TGTGCCAGCAGCCAGGTAACAGGGACCAGGTCCGGGGAGCTGTTTTTT. Translation: CASSQVTGTRSGELFF. J is TRBJ2-2 and V is TRBV3-1 (or the pseudogene TRBV3-2); a weak D match, TRBD1 (6 bases). The CDR3 loop spans 16 amino acids. The germline gives CDR1 LGHDT, CDR2 YNNKEL (reference sequence). V lost 3 bases to trimming and J lost 6 bases, with 17 bases between them.

The chain recombines TRBV7-8 with TRBJ1-6; 8 positions agree with TRBD1. Per the germline V gene, CDR1 is SGHVS and CDR2 is FQNEAQ. CDR3 size: 17 residues. The ends lost 1 base at V and 13 bases at J; junction bases unmatched: 15. The CDR3 DNA is TGTGCCAGCAGCTTAGGAGTGCCCGGACAGGGCCTCTTCCCCCTCCACTTT. Its protein is CASSLGVPGQGLFPLHF.

This clone was detected a few times. The gene calls are TRBV9 and TRBJ2-3; D is undetermined. CDR3 size: 13 residues. Germline V gives CDR1 SGDLS, CDR2 YYNGEE. V was clipped by 0 bases and J by 2 bases, with 4 bases between them. Here the CDR3 reads CASSVALTDTQYF. The CDR3 region has the DNA TGTGCCAGCAGCGTAGCCCTCACAGATACGCAGTATTTT.

The chain uses TRBV4-1 and TRBJ1-1; possible D gene TRBD1, 6 bases. V lost 6 bases, J lost 4 bases, and 15 bases lay in between. This CDR3 comprises 14 residues. Germline V gene sequence: CDR1 MGHRA, CDR2 YSYEKL. The CDR3 region has the DNA TGCGCCAGCAGTGTAAACAGGGAAGGCACTGAAGCTTTCTTT. It yields the protein CASSVNREGTEAFF.

V and J are TRBV2 and TRBJ2-3, with D tentatively TRBD2 (6 bases). Germline V gene sequence: CDR1 SNHLY, CDR2 FYNNEI. Trimming took off 1 base at V and 3 bases at J, with 11 bases between the two ends. The CDR3 totals 15 residues. The CDR3 DNA reads as TGTGCCAGCAGTGAAGGGCGGGGCCCGACAGATACGCAGTATTTT. It translates to CASSEGRGPTDTQYF.

This chain connects TRBV16 to TRBJ1-6; no firm D call. Per the germline V gene, CDR1 is KGHSY and CDR2 is FQNENV. The length of the CDR3 is 16 residues. V shed 4 bases and J shed 6 bases, with 16 bases lying between them. This CDR3 is CASSRLLITANSPLHF. The CDR3 region has the DNA TGTGCCAGCAGCCGCCTCTTGATAACAGCTAATTCACCCCTCCACTTT. Full variable domain (missing parts from reference TRBV16 and TRBJ1-6): GEEVAQTPKHLVRGEGQKAKLYCAPIKGHSYVFWYQQVLKNEFKFLISFQNENVFDETGMPKERFSAKCLPNSPCSLEIQATKLEDSAVYFCASSRLLITANSPLHFGNGTRLTVT.

The CDR3 reads CAISEPGLGVYEQFF. As DNA, the CDR3 is TGTGCCATCAGTGAGCCCGGACTAGGGGTGTATGAGCAGTTCTTC. The chain is built from TRBV10-3 and TRBJ2-1; 7 nucleotides match TRBD2. The V gene end was trimmed by 2 bases and the J gene end by 8 bases; junction bases not matched to a gene: 9. This CDR3 region has 15 residues. Germline CDR1 ENHRY, CDR2 SYGVKD.

The chain links TRBV21-1 to TRBJ2-4; the D segment call TRBD2 is taken from the table without a DNA check. TRBV21-1 is termed a pseudogene. The CDR3 runs 18 residues. Written as DNA, the CDR3 is TGTGCCAGCAGCCCGCTTGACTTGGGGGAGGTAGCCAAAAACATTCAGTACTTC. Translation: CASSPLDLGEVAKNIQYF.

This chain connects TRBV28 to TRBJ1-6; 7 bases map to TRBD1. V lost 7 bases to trimming and J lost 7 bases; unmatched junction nucleotides: 4. CDR3 length: 13 amino acids. CDR1 is MDHEN, CDR2 SYDVKM, per germline. The CDR3 reads CASMVRGNSPLHF. The CDR3 DNA follows: TGTGCCAGCATGGTCAGGGGGAATTCACCCCTCCACTTT.

The rearrangement uses TRBV28 and TRBJ2-3; TRBD2 agrees at 13 bases. This CDR3 is 15 amino acids long. Germline V gene lookup returns CDR1 MDHEN and CDR2 SYDVKM. With 7 bases clipped from V and 4 bases from J, the junction kept 5 bases outside the gene matches. The CDR3 here is CASTRTSGSADTQYF. The CDR3 region has the DNA TGTGCCAGCACCCGGACTAGCGGGAGTGCAGATACGCAGTATTTT.